These 31 T cell receptor beta chains share one sample of origin, sequenced in a study of OX40 agonist ivuxolimab in advanced cancers. The library relied on the immunoSEQ multiplex PCR assay. TCRdb re-hosts the immuneACCESS table, in-frame sequences only. Its copies lack some clones; in the studies checked, an unresolved V gene accounts for under half of them, and the cause for the rest is not known. This sample has under 55,000 clones in its table, and 75% to 90% of those were observed once. The ten largest make up under 15% of the sample. Material: CD4+ or CD8+ T cells sorted from blood, obtained in a trial of the OX40 agonist ivuxolimab. The receptors here all came from an adult with an advanced solid tumor such as melanoma, head and neck, liver or kidney cancer.

The chain is built from TRBV14 and TRBJ2-2; 7 bases fit TRBD2. The germline V gene encodes CDR1 SGHDN and CDR2 FVKESK. This CDR3 contains 17 residues. The V and J ends lost 4 bases and 3 bases, in that order; junction bases with no gene match: 11. The CDR3 sequence is CASSPSPAGYYTGELFF. CDR3 DNA: TGTGCCAGCAGCCCTAGCCCAGCGGGGTATTACACCGGGGAGCTGTTTTTT. Variable domain in full (rest from reference TRBV14 and TRBJ2-2): EAGVTQFPSHSVIEKGQTVTLRCDPISGHDNLYWYRRVMGKEIKFLLHFVKESKQDESGMPNNRFLAERTGGTYSTLKVQPAELEDSGVYFCASSPSPAGYYTGELFFGEGSRLTVL.

The V call is TRBV23-1, the J call TRBJ2-7, with 8 bases aligning to TRBD2. TRBV23-1 is an open reading frame, and its role is uncertain. V dropped 8 bases and J dropped 3; count of bases not matched to a gene: 12. CDR3 length: 15 residues. This chain's CDR3 is CASLIGSGSVYEQYF. The CDR3, as DNA: TGCGCCAGCCTCATCGGCAGCGGGAGTGTCTACGAGCAGTACTTC.

V usage is TRBV28 and J usage is TRBJ1-2; D might be TRBD1 (5 bases). V lost 6 bases, J lost 6 bases, and 23 bases lay in between. The V gene's germline CDR1 is MDHEN and CDR2 SYDVKM. The CDR3 is 16 residues long. The CDR3 bases are TGTGCCAGCAGCGACTTTATCCGGTCCTTCAGGGATGGCTACACCTTC. Translated, it gives CASSDFIRSFRDGYTF.

The rearrangement uses TRBV30 and TRBJ1-2, with TRBD1 matching over 8 bases. CDR1 is GTSNPN, CDR2 SVGIG, per germline (reference sequence). After removal of 6 bases from V and 5 bases from J, the junction contained 14 bases not matched to a gene. CDR3 size: 15 residues. The CDR3 protein is CACQYRDRQSYGYTF. For the CDR3, the DNA is TGTGCCTGTCAGTACCGGGACAGGCAGTCTTATGGCTACACCTTC.

This sequence joins TRBV14 and TRBJ2-5; D gene ambiguous. CDR3 length: 15 residues. In germline, CDR1 is SGHDN, CDR2 FVKESK. The germline V and J ends were trimmed by 1 base and 3 bases, with 12 bases remaining between them. CDR3 residues: CASSQASIYEETQYF. CDR3 sequence (DNA): TGTGCCAGCAGCCAAGCCTCCATATACGAAGAGACCCAGTACTTC.

The gene calls are TRBV18 and TRBJ2-5, with 7 bases matching TRBD1. This CDR3 is 16 amino acids long. J was trimmed by 4 bases and V by 5 bases; bases with no gene match: 13. Per the germline V gene, CDR1 is KGHSH and CDR2 is LQKENI. The CDR3 protein is CASSKDRTTEGETQYF. In DNA, the CDR3 is TGTGCCAGCTCAAAGGACAGGACCACGGAAGGAGAGACCCAGTACTTC.

V and J are TRBV6-1 and TRBJ2-7; no definite D call. In germline, CDR1 is MNHNS, CDR2 SASEGT. CDR3 size: 14 residues. Trimming removed 7 bases from V and 2 bases from J, with 15 bases in between. CDR3 DNA sequence: TGTGCCAGCACCGACTCCCTAGTGACCTACGAGCAGTACTTC. This gives the protein CASTDSLVTYEQYF.

The rearrangement uses TRBV7-8 and TRBJ2-5; no reliable D call. V was shortened by 5 bases and J by 4 bases, with 8 bases between the two germline ends. There are 12 residues in the CDR3. From germline, CDR1 is SGHVS and CDR2 FQNEAQ. CDR3 protein: CASSPLGETQYF. CDR3 nucleotides: TGTGCCAGCAGCCCGCTCGGAGAGACCCAGTACTTC.

The rearrangement links TRBV2 to TRBJ1-2; D remains ambiguous. Trimming took 4 bases from V and 4 from J, leaving 7 bases between them. This CDR3 is 12 amino acids long. In germline, CDR1 is SNHLY, CDR2 FYNNEI. The CDR3 region has the DNA TGTGCCAGCAGTGGTCAGATCTATGGCTACACCTTC. This encodes CASSGQIYGYTF.

The chain is built from TRBV4-1 and TRBJ2-1; D assignment may be TRBD1 or TRBD2 (6 bases each). Trimming cost V 8 bases and J 0 bases, with 11 bases left between them. Germline values: CDR1 MGHRA, CDR2 YSYEKL. The CDR3 runs 14 residues. The CDR3 DNA sequence: TGCGCCAGCGGGGGGCGAGGCTCCTACAATGAGCAGTTCTTC. Its protein product is CASGGRGSYNEQFF.

V usage is TRBV19 and J usage is TRBJ1-4, with D possibly matching TRBD1 (5 bases). Germline V lookup: CDR1 LNHDA, CDR2 SQIVND (reference sequence). V was trimmed by 7 bases and J by 3 bases, leaving 15 bases between them. The CDR3 length is 15 residues. CDR3 residues: CASTTSGGPNEKLFF. The CDR3 coding sequence is TGTGCCAGTACTACTTCGGGGGGACCTAATGAAAAACTGTTTTTT.

This chain uses TRBV18 with TRBJ2-2, with a possible D match to TRBD2 (5 bases). The ends were cut back, 3 bases at V and 0 bases at J, with 8 bases in the middle. This CDR3 contains 15 residues. Germline V gene data show CDR1 as KGHSH and CDR2 as LQKENI. In DNA, the CDR3 is TGTGCCAGCTCACCCCGGGGTCCGAACACCGGGGAGCTGTTTTTT. As protein: CASSPRGPNTGELFF.

V usage is TRBV19 and J usage is TRBJ2-3; D is unresolved. The CDR3 is 14 residues long. The V end was cut by 3 bases, the J end by 6 bases, with 13 bases between. Germline V gene sequence: CDR1 LNHDA, CDR2 SQIVND (reference sequence). The DNA for the CDR3 is TGTGCCAGTAGTATTCTCATCCAGGCGGATACGCAGTATTTT. The encoded protein is CASSILIQADTQYF. Complete variable domain (other parts from reference TRBV19 and TRBJ2-3): DGGITQSPKYLFRKEGQNVTLSCEQNLNHDAMYWYRQDPGQGLRLIYYSQIVNDFQKGDIAEGYSVSREKKESFPLTVTSAQKNPTAFYLCASSILIQADTQYFGPGTRLTVL.

V usage is TRBV4-1 and J usage is TRBJ2-3; 10 bases are shared with TRBD2. The CDR3 contains 18 residues. The V gene end was trimmed by 1 base and the J gene end by 0 bases; junction bases not matched to a gene: 7. Germline CDR1 reads MGHRA; CDR2 reads YSYEKL. This chain's CDR3 is CASSQVGLAAASTDTQYF. In DNA form, the CDR3 reads TGCGCCAGCAGCCAAGTAGGACTAGCGGCTGCTAGCACAGATACGCAGTATTTT.

The V and J genes are TRBV30 and TRBJ2-1; TRBD2 might be the D (6 bases). The V and J ends lost 0 bases and 0 bases respectively, with 15 bases between them. The CDR3 consists of 17 residues. Germline V gene data show CDR1 as GTSNPN and CDR2 as SVGIG (reference sequence). Written as DNA, the CDR3 is TGTGCCTGGAGTGTACCCCCTACTAGCTTCTCCTACAATGAGCAGTTCTTC. Translated: CAWSVPPTSFSYNEQFF.

V is TRBV5-1 and J is TRBJ1-6; possibly TRBD1 for D (6 bases). Deletions cut 5 bases from V and 7 bases from J, with 13 bases between. The CDR3 runs to 14 residues. Germline CDR1 and CDR2: SGHRS and YFSETQ. The chain's CDR3 is CASSTGTPNSPLHF. CDR3 DNA: TGCGCCAGCAGTACCGGGACACCGAATTCACCCCTCCACTTT.

V and J are TRBV28 and TRBJ2-3; no clear D. This CDR3 is 11 amino acids long. The V and J ends lost 8 bases and 3 bases respectively, with 6 bases between them. Germline CDR1 reads MDHEN; CDR2 reads SYDVKM. DNA for the CDR3: TGTGCCAGCCTCAGAACAGATACGCAGTATTTT. It codes for CASLRTDTQYF.

The rearrangement uses TRBV18 and TRBJ1-1; tentative D call: TRBD1 (6 bases). Trimming pared 2 bases from V and 2 bases from J, leaving 12 bases between. From germline, CDR1 is KGHSH and CDR2 LQKENI. The length of the CDR3 is 15 residues. This chain's CDR3 is CASSPIGGRNTEAFF. DNA for the CDR3: TGTGCCAGCTCACCAATAGGGGGACGAAACACTGAAGCTTTCTTT. The full variable domain, in which reference TRBV18 and TRBJ1-1 provide the parts outside the CDR3, is NAGVMQNPRHLVRRRGQEARLRCSPMKGHSHVYWYRQLPEEGLKFMVYLQKENIIDESGMPKERFSAEFPKEGPSILRIQQVVRGDSAAYFCASSPIGGRNTEAFFGQGTRLTVV.

The chain employs TRBV7-2 and TRBJ2-1; 12 bases line up with TRBD2. CDR3 length: 15 amino acids. With 5 bases clipped from V and 6 bases from J, the junction kept 5 bases outside the gene matches. Germline CDR1 is SGHTA and CDR2 is FQGNSA. The CDR3 is CASSPSSGGANEQFF. The CDR3 bases are TGTGCCAGCAGCCCCTCTAGCGGGGGGGCCAATGAGCAGTTCTTC.

This chain uses TRBV2 with TRBJ1-2; perhaps TRBD1 as D (5 bases). V lost 6 bases and J 1 base, leaving 15 bases between the germline ends. The CDR3 sequence is 15 residues long. The germline CDR1 and CDR2 sequences are SNHLY and FYNNEI. The chain's CDR3 is CASSPGQGLNYGYTF. CDR3 bases: TGTGCCAGCAGCCCAGGGCAGGGACTTAACTATGGCTACACCTTC.

The chain couples TRBV28 to TRBJ2-7; 10 bases match TRBD1. CDR1 and CDR2 (germline): MDHEN, SYDVKM. This CDR3 is 15 amino acids long. V lost 2 bases and J lost 5; bases outside the gene matches: 6. The CDR3 is CASSLKRDRGHEQYF. In nucleotides, the CDR3 is TGTGCCAGCAGTTTAAAGAGGGACAGGGGCCACGAGCAGTACTTC.

The rearrangement joins TRBV7-9 to TRBJ1-2, with D tentatively TRBD1 (6 bases). This CDR3 has 16 amino acids. Germline V gene data show CDR1 as SEHNR and CDR2 as FQNEAQ (reference sequence). With 8 bases removed from V and 0 bases from J, the gap between germline ends came to 19 bases. The chain's CDR3 is CASFPLDRTSNYGYTF. In nucleotides, the CDR3 is TGTGCCAGCTTCCCCTTGGACAGAACCTCTAACTATGGCTACACCTTC.

V and J are TRBV7-7 and TRBJ2-1; D is unresolved. The CDR3 is 13 residues long. The germline V gene encodes CDR1 SSHAT and CDR2 FNYEAQ (reference sequence). Trimming pared 5 bases from V and 0 bases from J, leaving 5 bases between. The CDR3 loop reads CASSPTSYNEQFF. The CDR3 DNA reads TGTGCCAGCAGCCCCACCTCCTACAATGAGCAGTTCTTC.

This clone was counted once. V is TRBV5-1 and J is TRBJ1-4; a possible D gene is TRBD1 (5 bases). CDR3 length: 14 residues. Trimming left V 2 bases short and J 8 bases short, with 13 bases between. Per the germline V gene, CDR1 is SGHRS and CDR2 is YFSETQ. CDR3 loop: CASSFQGPLEKLFF. CDR3 in DNA: TGCGCCAGCAGCTTCCAGGGCCCCCTGGAAAAACTGTTTTTT.

The V call is TRBV7-2, the J call TRBJ2-2, with a possible D match to TRBD2 (5 bases). CDR1 SGHTA and CDR2 FQGNSA come from the germline V gene. V dropped 0 bases and J dropped 4 bases, with 15 bases sitting between them. CDR3 size: 17 residues. The CDR3 loop is CASSLARTWEFTGELFF. In nucleotides, the CDR3 is TGTGCCAGCAGCTTAGCTCGTACGTGGGAGTTCACCGGGGAGCTGTTTTTT.

The rearrangement links TRBV18 to TRBJ1-1, with 7 bases that match TRBD1. This CDR3 has 16 amino acids. The J segment lost 2 bases and the V segment lost 2 bases, leaving 8 bases of the junction unmatched. CDR1 is KGHSH, CDR2 LQKENI, per germline. The CDR3 coding sequence is TGTGCCAGCTCACCAGGAGGGGGCAGTACTAACACTGAAGCTTTCTTT. Its translation: CASSPGGGSTNTEAFF.

The rearrangement uses TRBV2 and TRBJ1-4; D might be TRBD1 (5 bases). CDR1 is SNHLY and CDR2 is FYNNEI in the germline V gene. The CDR3 spans 15 residues. V dropped 5 bases and J dropped 7 bases, with 17 bases sitting between them. CDR3 coding DNA: TGTGCCAGCAGTCCCCCGGCAGGGAGGGGTGAAAAACTGTTTTTT. Its translation is CASSPPAGRGEKLFF.

This clone was seen only once. This chain uses TRBV30 with TRBJ2-2; D uncertain. The CDR3 is 15 amino acids. Deletions cut 4 bases from V and 1 base from J, with 13 bases between. Germline CDR1 reads GTSNPN; CDR2 reads SVGIG (reference sequence). CDR3 amino acids: CAWKPRFKNTGELFF. DNA of the CDR3: TGTGCCTGGAAACCTAGGTTTAAGAACACCGGGGAGCTGTTTTTT.

This clone was picked up a small number of times. The V and J genes are TRBV30 and TRBJ2-3; either TRBD1 or TRBD2 may supply D (6 bases each). Trimming cost V 0 bases and J 4 bases, with 8 bases left between them. Germline V lookup: CDR1 GTSNPN, CDR2 SVGIG (reference sequence). The CDR3 loop spans 13 amino acids. This CDR3 is CAWSVRGPDTQYF. CDR3 bases: TGTGCCTGGAGTGTACGGGGGCCAGATACGCAGTATTTT.

The chain has TRBV28 and TRBJ2-3; D gene uncertain. Germline assignment: CDR1 MDHEN and CDR2 SYDVKM. The CDR3 consists of 12 residues. V dropped 2 bases and J dropped 6 bases, with 6 bases sitting between them. Written as DNA, the CDR3 is TGTGCCAGCAGTTTAATGGGGGATACGCAGTATTTT. Its protein product is CASSLMGDTQYF.

This chain links TRBV10-3 with TRBJ1-2, with 7 nucleotides matching TRBD1. CDR3 length equals 15 residues. Germline CDR1 and CDR2: ENHRY and SYGVKD. Unmatched junction bases numbered 10, after V lost 3 bases and J lost 6 bases. CDR3 in amino acids: CAISDPRQGLNGYTF. The CDR3 DNA sequence: TGTGCCATCAGTGATCCAAGACAGGGCTTAAATGGCTACACCTTC.